The 16 T cell receptor beta chains in this list originate from one sample, sequenced in a study of blood T cells in healthy people across ages. Primed by a sample-barcoded 5' primer and a J-beta primer mix, a second PCR proceeded for 7 to 11 cycles. TCRdb analysed the 5' RACE reads with MiXCR anew, one entry per CDR3 protein. The sample includes about 730,000 distinct CDR3 sequences, approximately 43% of them seen just once. Material: blood. The origin of the receptors is a woman aged 55-70 years in good health.

This clonotype has only a few counts. The V gene is TRBV6-2 or TRBV6-3, the J gene TRBJ2-4; 11 nucleotides match TRBD1. The CDR3 is 15 residues long. Germline V lookup: CDR1 MNHEY, CDR2 SVGEGT. Unmatched junction bases numbered 3, after V lost 6 bases and J lost 2 bases. For the CDR3, the DNA is TGTGCCAGCAGCAGGACAGGGGGCTCCAAAAACATTCAGTACTTC. Protein product: CASSRTGGSKNIQYF.

The CDR3 reads CASSSVVYEKLFF. CDR3 nucleotide sequence: TGTGCCAGCAGTTCGGTGGTATATGAAAAACTGTTTTTT. The rearrangement uses TRBV27 and TRBJ1-4; D not resolved. Germline-derived CDR1 and CDR2 are MNHEY and SMNVEV (reference sequence). The germline V and J ends were trimmed by 4 bases and 6 bases, with 9 bases remaining between them. This CDR3 is built from 13 residues. Variable domain in full (rest from reference TRBV27 and TRBJ1-4): EAQVTQNPRYLITVTGKKLTVTCSQNMNHEYMSWYRQDPGLGLRQIYYSMNVEVTDKGDVPEGYKVSRKEKRNFPLILESPSPNQTSLYFCASSSVVYEKLFFGSGTQLSVL.

About this clonotype: A much larger clone lies one base from this, so it may be a read error. This chain connects TRBV5-1 to TRBJ2-5, with D perhaps TRBD2 (5 bases). The CDR3 runs to 14 residues. The V gene's germline CDR1 is SGHRS and CDR2 YFSETQ. The germline V and J ends were trimmed by 4 bases and 11 bases, with 21 bases remaining between them. The CDR3: CASSHPASPNEQYF. In DNA form, the CDR3 reads TGCGCCAGCAGCCATCCGGCTAGCCCCAATGAGCAGTACTTC. The whole variable domain, filled in from reference TRBV5-1 and TRBJ2-5, reads KAGVTQTPRYLIKTRGQQVTLSCSPISGHRSVSWYQQTPGQGLQFLFEYFSETQRNKGNFPGRFSGRQFSNSRSEMNVSTLELGDSALYLCASSHPASPNEQYFGPGTRLLVL.

The CDR3 nucleotides are TGTGCCAGCAGCCCCCCTAAGGCCAGGCAGTACTTC. It is translated as CASSPPKARQYF. The V gene is TRBV7-9, the J gene TRBJ2-7; D gene uncertain. The CDR3 loop spans 12 amino acids. Trimming removed 5 bases from V and 9 bases from J, with 14 bases in between. CDR1 is SEHNR, CDR2 FQNEAQ, per germline (reference sequence).

On this clonotype: Germline and junction disagree at one end, which may indicate a read error. The CDR3 reads CASSLPGAGGTEAFF. The DNA for the CDR3 is TGTGCCAGTAGCTTGCCCGGGGCAGGGGGTACTGAAGCTTTCTTT. The chain couples TRBV7-2 to TRBJ1-1; TRBD1 aligns across 7 bases. The CDR3 runs to 15 residues. Germline CDR1 is SGHTA and CDR2 is FQGNSA. Based on the CDR3 plus reference TRBV7-2 and TRBJ1-1, the full variable domain is GAGVSQSPSNKVTEKGKDVELRCDPISGHTALYWYRQSLGQGLEFLIYFQGNSAPDKSGLPSDRFSAERTGGSVSTLTIQRTQQEDSAVYLCASSLPGAGGTEAFFGQGTRLTVV.

This chain links TRBV5-1 with TRBJ2-7; the match to TRBD2 covers 12 bases. With V trimmed by 4 bases and J by 1 base, 6 bases remained unmatched. Germline V gene sequence: CDR1 SGHRS, CDR2 YFSETQ. The CDR3 spans 16 residues. CDR3 nucleotides: TGCGCCAGCAGCCGAGATGGACTAGCGGGGTCCTACGAGCAGTACTTC. Amino acids: CASSRDGLAGSYEQYF.

The chain uses TRBV9 and TRBJ2-5; D unclear. Trimming took off 0 bases at V and 1 base at J, with 7 bases between the two ends. This CDR3 has 14 amino acids. The V gene's germline CDR1 is SGDLS and CDR2 YYNGEE. CDR3 sequence: CASSVDVFQETQYF. In DNA form, the CDR3 reads TGTGCCAGCAGCGTAGACGTGTTCCAAGAGACCCAGTACTTC.

The chain links TRBV29-1 to TRBJ2-3; tentatively, D is TRBD1 or TRBD2 (5 bases each). The germline V gene encodes CDR1 SQVTM and CDR2 ANQGSEA. Trimming took off 5 bases at V and 3 bases at J, with 12 bases between the two ends. The CDR3 spans 13 residues. The chain's CDR3 is CSVLGPQTDTQYF. The CDR3 region has the DNA TGCAGCGTTCTGGGACCTCAAACAGATACGCAGTATTTT.

J is TRBJ1-1 and V is TRBV6-2 or TRBV6-3; a weak D match, TRBD1 (6 bases). CDR3 length equals 14 residues. V shed 10 bases and J shed 2 bases, with 17 bases lying between them. Germline loops: CDR1 MNHEY, CDR2 SVGEGT. Written as DNA, the CDR3 is TGTGCCACCGCACCACAGGGAGGAAACACTGAAGCTTTCTTT. This sequence encodes CATAPQGGNTEAFF.

The chain links TRBV20-1 to TRBJ2-7; the match to TRBD2 covers 10 bases. This CDR3 is built from 14 residues. The germline CDR1 and CDR2 sequences are DFQATT and SNEGSKA (reference sequence). Trimming cost V 3 bases and J 3 bases; bases outside gene matches: 5. As DNA, the CDR3 is TGCAGTGCTAGTAGCGGGAGGCCTAACTACGAGCAGTACTTC. As protein: CSASSGRPNYEQYF.

This clonotype was counted a single time. This chain links TRBV6-5 with TRBJ2-1; possible D gene TRBD1, 6 bases. Germline V gene data show CDR1 as MNHEY and CDR2 as SVGAGI. The CDR3 totals 16 residues. V lost 6 bases, J lost 0 bases, and 15 bases lay in between. The CDR3 DNA sequence: TGTGCCAGCAGGCACCTGACAGGTAACTCCTACAATGAGCAGTTCTTC. This codes for CASRHLTGNSYNEQFF.

This clonotype has more than one count but fewer than ten. A read error may explain this, as a much larger clone is one base away. The V gene is TRBV4-2, the J gene TRBJ2-7; unclear D gene. Trimming removed 0 bases from V and 7 bases from J, with 13 bases in between. Germline V gene sequence: CDR1 LGHNA, CDR2 YNFKEQ. This CDR3 comprises 14 residues. The chain's CDR3 is CASSQDAGYNEQYF. The DNA of the CDR3 is TGTGCCAGCAGCCAAGATGCAGGCTACAATGAGCAGTACTTC.

The chain has TRBV6-5 and TRBJ2-3, with 10 bases matching TRBD2. The CDR3 extends over 15 amino acids. J gave up 6 bases and V 4 bases, and 7 bases lay outside the gene matches. Germline CDR1 is MNHEY and CDR2 is SVGAGI. DNA for the CDR3: TGTGCCAGCAGTTCAGCGGGAGGGCCAGCGGATACGCAGTATTTT. Translation: CASSSAGGPADTQYF.

The rearrangement uses TRBV12-3 or TRBV12-4 and TRBJ2-6; D gene unclear. Trimming cost V 3 bases and J 4 bases, with 4 bases left between them. The CDR3 is 13 amino acids. The CDR3 spells CASSLEGANVLTF. The CDR3 nucleotides are TGTGCCAGCAGTTTGGAGGGGGCCAACGTCCTGACTTTC.

Comments on this clonotype: A much larger clone differs by one base, so this may be a read error. This chain joins TRBV29-1 and TRBJ2-3; possible D gene TRBD1, 5 bases. This CDR3 has 13 amino acids. The V end lost 1 base, the J end lost 4 bases, and 9 bases lay between the germline ends. Per germline, CDR1 SQVTM and CDR2 ANQGSEA. The chain's CDR3 is CSVEAGRADTQYF. The CDR3 DNA reads as TGCAGCGTTGAAGCAGGGCGCGCAGATACGCAGTATTTT.

The rearrangement joins TRBV3-1 to TRBJ1-2, with D unclear. Trimming pared 2 bases from V and 1 base from J, leaving 14 bases between. The CDR3 is 16 amino acids. Germline lookup yields CDR1 LGHDT and CDR2 YNNKEL (reference sequence). The CDR3 loop reads CASSQNLGRVNYGYTF. CDR3 nucleotide sequence: TGTGCCAGCAGCCAAAACCTCGGACGGGTTAACTATGGCTACACCTTC.